The 27 T cell receptor beta chains given below trace back to one sample, sequenced in a study of shared clonotypes between healthy human individuals. CD45RO negativity and positive selection for CCR7 defined naive CD8 cells, a population that excluded terminally differentiated effector memory CD45RA+ cells. Some clones are missing from TCRdb's copy, which holds only in-frame ones; the method was immunoSEQ multiplex PCR. This table has about 2.2 million clones, over 85% appearing once. The specimen sequenced was naive CD8+ T cells from PBMCs. The receptors were gathered from a man younger than 35 in good health. Some clones in this sample may be carry-over from other donors' samples.

The chain links TRBV29-1 to TRBJ2-7; TRBD1 agrees at 12 bases. V dropped 7 bases and J dropped 7; count of bases not matched to a gene: 5. Per germline, CDR1 SQVTM and CDR2 ANQGSEA. This CDR3 contains 12 residues. This CDR3 is CSARDRGLEQYF. CDR3 nucleotide sequence: TGCAGCGCCCGGGACAGGGGGCTAGAGCAGTACTTC.

This clone appeared a single time. V gene TRBV4-3 combines with J gene TRBJ2-1; D might be TRBD1 or TRBD2, each matching 6 bases. The CDR3 totals 17 residues. V lost 2 bases and J lost 12, with 26 bases in between. Germline CDR1 and CDR2: LGHNA and YSLEER. The CDR3 DNA is TGCGCCAGCAGCCAATTCCCCGGGCAGGGGCCGGCCGGGGGGCAGTTCTTC. Amino acids: CASSQFPGQGPAGGQFF.

This sequence joins TRBV29-1 and TRBJ1-1, with 7 bases lining up with TRBD1. CDR1 is SQVTM and CDR2 is ANQGSEA in the germline V gene. V dropped 7 bases and J dropped 3; count of bases not matched to a gene: 11. The CDR3 is 14 amino acids. The CDR3 sequence is CSAFAGGTDTEAFF. DNA for the CDR3: TGCAGCGCCTTTGCAGGGGGGACGGACACTGAAGCTTTCTTT. The full variable domain, in which reference TRBV29-1 and TRBJ1-1 provide the parts outside the CDR3, is SAVISQKPSRDICQRGTSLTIQCQVDSQVTMMFWYRQQPGQSLTLIATANQGSEATYESGFVIDKFPISRPNLTFSTLTVSNMSPEDSSIYLCSAFAGGTDTEAFFGQGTRLTVV.

The chain couples TRBV28 to TRBJ1-2, with TRBD1 matching 8 bases. The V and J ends lost 5 bases and 4 bases, in that order; junction bases with no gene match: 18. The CDR3 totals 18 residues. CDR1 is MDHEN and CDR2 is SYDVKM in the germline V gene. The CDR3 DNA reads as TGTGCCAGCAGTACGAACCGGGACAGGCTCACTCTAGGCTATGGCTACACCTTC. As protein: CASSTNRDRLTLGYGYTF.

The chain links TRBV27 to TRBJ1-2; maybe TRBD1 (5 bases). V gave up 4 bases and J gave up 4 bases, with 19 bases separating them. Germline V lookup: CDR1 MNHEY, CDR2 SMNVEV (reference sequence). This CDR3 is 16 amino acids long. CDR3 bases: TGTGCCAGCAGTTCCCATAGGGGCACTAAACCCTATGGCTACACCTTC. As protein: CASSSHRGTKPYGYTF.

The chain joins TRBV27 to TRBJ1-1; 8 nucleotides agree with TRBD1. CDR1 and CDR2 from the germline V gene are MNHEY and SMNVEV (reference sequence). The CDR3 consists of 15 residues. J was trimmed by 5 bases and V by 4 bases; bases with no gene match: 9. The CDR3, as DNA: TGTGCCAGCAGTTCTCCACAGGGGGGAAGGACTGAAGCTTTCTTT. Its translation: CASSSPQGGRTEAFF.

The CDR3 nucleotides read TGTGCCAGCAGCTTCCGGCCGACTATGAGCTCCTACAATGAGCAGTTCTTC. This translates into CASSFRPTMSSYNEQFF. The genes are TRBV11-3 and TRBJ2-1; D is perhaps TRBD2 (5 bases). The CDR3 runs 17 residues. The germline CDR1 and CDR2 sequences are SGHNT and YENEEA. Trimming took 3 bases from V and 0 from J, leaving 15 bases between them.

The chain couples TRBV7-9 to TRBJ2-7; D is uncertain. Trimming removed 5 bases at V and 4 bases at J, with 12 bases between. The germline V gene encodes CDR1 SEHNR and CDR2 FQNEAQ (reference sequence). There are 13 residues in the CDR3. CDR3 sequence: CASSHPAAYEQYF. DNA for the CDR3: TGTGCCAGCAGCCACCCTGCCGCGTACGAGCAGTACTTC.

The V call is TRBV2, the J call TRBJ1-3; tentative D call: TRBD1 (5 bases). V lost 2 bases to trimming and J lost 5 bases, with 10 bases between them. This CDR3 has 14 residues. Looked up from germline, CDR1 is SNHLY and CDR2 is FYNNEI. CDR3 coding DNA: TGTGCCAGCAGTGAACTGGGACGTCGAAACACCATATATTTT. This gives the protein CASSELGRRNTIYF.

A word on this clone: A much larger clonotype is one base distant, so this may be a read error. This sample also contains other DNA sequences that code for the same CDR3. The chain recombines TRBV28 with TRBJ2-7, with D possibly matching TRBD2 (6 bases). Germline V lookup: CDR1 MDHEN, CDR2 SYDVKM. V lost 3 bases and J 0 bases, leaving 6 bases between the germline ends. The CDR3 contains 13 residues. CDR3 region: CASSFGGSYEQYF. Here the CDR3 DNA reads TGTGCCAGCAGTTTCGGGGGCTCCTACGAGCAGTACTTC.

V and J are TRBV2 and TRBJ2-3, with D perhaps matching TRBD1 (6 bases). The V gene's germline CDR1 is SNHLY and CDR2 FYNNEI. This CDR3 is 15 amino acids long. Between the trimmed V and J ends, which lost 7 bases and 2 bases, there was a span of 16 bases. CDR3 amino acids: CASIWGRGVTDTQYF. CDR3 nucleotides: TGTGCCAGCATATGGGGCAGGGGAGTCACAGATACGCAGTATTTT.

V usage is TRBV6-6 and J usage is TRBJ2-7, with D uncertain. Germline V gives CDR1 MNHNY, CDR2 SVGAGI (reference sequence). This CDR3 is built from 11 residues. Between the trimmed V and J ends, which lost 5 bases and 4 bases, there was a span of 6 bases. CDR3 protein: CASSALYEQYF. For the CDR3, the DNA is TGTGCCAGCAGTGCGTTGTACGAGCAGTACTTC.

This chain uses TRBV19 with TRBJ2-3; TRBD2 is a possible D gene (5 bases). The ends were cut back, 5 bases at V and 6 bases at J, with 24 bases in the middle. The CDR3 has 17 amino acids. The germline V gene encodes CDR1 LNHDA and CDR2 SQIVND (reference sequence). CDR3 nucleotides: TGTGCCAGTAGTGACTACAGAAGGCCGACACCTCAGGATACGCAGTATTTT. Its translation: CASSDYRRPTPQDTQYF.

The chain couples TRBV7-9 to TRBJ2-1, with D unresolved. The CDR3 extends over 11 amino acids. The V gene's germline CDR1 is SEHNR and CDR2 FQNEAQ (reference sequence). Trimming shortened V by 5 bases and J by 9 bases, and 8 bases separated the two germline ends. The CDR3 loop reads CASSKAIEQFF. The CDR3 DNA sequence: TGTGCCAGCAGCAAGGCGATTGAGCAGTTCTTC.

The chain recombines TRBV7-9 with TRBJ2-5; D remains ambiguous. Trimming cost V 5 bases and J 1 base, with 11 bases left between them. Looked up from germline, CDR1 is SEHNR and CDR2 is FQNEAQ (reference sequence). The CDR3 totals 14 residues. CDR3 region: CASSPVGFQETQYF. Here the CDR3 DNA reads TGTGCCAGCAGCCCTGTTGGGTTCCAAGAGACCCAGTACTTC.

The chain is built from TRBV5-6 and TRBJ2-5; 8 bases align to TRBD1. The J call is in doubt because the DNA end fits TRBJ2-7 better. Germline V lookup: CDR1 SGHDT, CDR2 YYEEEE. The CDR3 runs 14 residues. The CDR3 coding sequence is TGTGCCAGCAGCTCCGGGACAGGCTCCTACGAGCAGTACTTC. Translation: CASSSGTGSYEQYF.

This chain joins TRBV11-2 and TRBJ2-2; tentative D call: TRBD1 (6 bases). Trimming removed 1 base at V and 3 bases at J, with 9 bases between. This CDR3 contains 15 residues. The germline CDR1 and CDR2 sequences are SGHAT and FQNNGV. In DNA form, the CDR3 reads TGTGCCAGCAGCTTAGTTACAGGGTACACCGGGGAGCTGTTTTTT. Translation: CASSLVTGYTGELFF.

J is TRBJ1-1 and V is TRBV11-2; TRBD1 agrees at 7 bases. V lost 1 base to trimming and J lost 0 bases; unmatched junction nucleotides: 5. Germline V gene sequence: CDR1 SGHAT, CDR2 FQNNGV. The CDR3 is 16 residues long. The CDR3 protein is CASSLAPTGMNTEAFF. CDR3 bases: TGTGCCAGCAGCTTAGCCCCGACAGGGATGAACACTGAAGCTTTCTTT.

The chain carries TRBV9 and TRBJ1-2; D gene uncertain. Deletions cut 1 base from V and 6 bases from J, with 10 bases between. The germline CDR1 and CDR2 sequences are SGDLS and YYNGEE. This CDR3 spans 13 amino acids. The CDR3 nucleotides are TGTGCCAGCAGCGTATTTCTCTCGGATGGCTACACCTTC. Its protein is CASSVFLSDGYTF.

The chain is built from TRBV10-2 and TRBJ2-5, with D possibly TRBD1 on 5 matching bases. Trimming left V 5 bases short and J 2 bases short, with 15 bases between. The length of the CDR3 is 15 residues. Germline CDR1 WSHSY, CDR2 SAAADI. The CDR3 spells CASSHWGRRQETQYF. For the CDR3, the DNA is TGCGCCAGCAGTCACTGGGGCAGGCGGCAAGAGACCCAGTACTTC.

CDR3 in amino acids: CASSELLRAQGVEAFF. The DNA for the CDR3 is TGTGCCAGCAGTGAATTATTGCGGGCACAGGGCGTTGAAGCTTTCTTT. This rearrangement joins TRBV2 to TRBJ1-1; tentative D call: TRBD1 (6 bases). Germline values: CDR1 SNHLY, CDR2 FYNNEI. The germline V and J ends were trimmed by 2 bases and 7 bases, with 20 bases remaining between them. This CDR3 has 16 amino acids.

The genes are TRBV7-9 and TRBJ2-1; maybe TRBD2 (6 bases). V dropped 5 bases and J dropped 2 bases, with 13 bases sitting between them. This CDR3 has 15 amino acids. The germline gives CDR1 SEHNR, CDR2 FQNEAQ (reference sequence). The CDR3 DNA follows: TGTGCCAGCAGCCCCGGGCGGGGAACCTACAATGAGCAGTTCTTC. Translated: CASSPGRGTYNEQFF.

The rearrangement links TRBV2 to TRBJ1-3; tentatively, D is TRBD1 (5 bases). Trimming shortened V by 6 bases and J by 0 bases, and 9 bases separated the two germline ends. The CDR3 covers 14 residues. Per the germline V gene, CDR1 is SNHLY and CDR2 is FYNNEI. The DNA of the CDR3 is TGTGCCAGCAGGGGGGGTTTCTCTGGAAACACCATATATTTT. Protein product: CASRGGFSGNTIYF.

The rearrangement joins TRBV19 to TRBJ2-3; 7 nucleotides agree with TRBD1. Germline-derived CDR1 and CDR2 are LNHDA and SQIVND (reference sequence). CDR3 length equals 18 residues. Unmatched junction bases numbered 9, after V lost 0 bases and J lost 0 bases. CDR3 residues: CASSIDLETGASTDTQYF. Written as DNA, the CDR3 is TGTGCCAGTAGTATAGATCTTGAAACAGGGGCTAGCACAGATACGCAGTATTTT.

A note on this clone: This sample also contains other DNA sequences that code for the same CDR3. This chain links TRBV27 with TRBJ2-1; maybe TRBD1 (5 bases). Germline CDR1 and CDR2: MNHEY and SMNVEV (reference sequence). V was clipped by 2 bases and J by 8 bases, with 13 bases between them. This CDR3 is built from 14 residues. CDR3 bases: TGTGCCAGCAGTTTAAGTTCCAGGGCAGATGAGCAGTTCTTC. Its protein product is CASSLSSRADEQFF.

The count of this clone is one. The V gene is TRBV28, the J gene TRBJ2-7; TRBD2 aligns across 10 bases. The CDR3 contains 14 residues. The V gene's germline CDR1 is MDHEN and CDR2 SYDVKM. The V and J ends lost 5 bases and 5 bases, in that order; junction bases with no gene match: 6. In DNA, the CDR3 is TGTGCCAGCAGTCCGGGGGGACTAGCGAACGAGCAGTACTTC. Translating gives CASSPGGLANEQYF.

This clone appeared once. CDR3 sequence: CASGRPSPVFHSHQPEAFF. Written as DNA, the CDR3 is TGCGCCAGTGGGCGACCCTCGCCTGTTTTCCACAGCCACCAACCCGAAGCTTTCTTT. This chain links TRBV10-1 with TRBJ1-1; D unresolved. Germline loops: CDR1 WNHNN, CDR2 SYGVQD (reference sequence). The CDR3 is 19 amino acids. Trimming pared 9 bases from V and 8 bases from J, leaving 37 bases between.